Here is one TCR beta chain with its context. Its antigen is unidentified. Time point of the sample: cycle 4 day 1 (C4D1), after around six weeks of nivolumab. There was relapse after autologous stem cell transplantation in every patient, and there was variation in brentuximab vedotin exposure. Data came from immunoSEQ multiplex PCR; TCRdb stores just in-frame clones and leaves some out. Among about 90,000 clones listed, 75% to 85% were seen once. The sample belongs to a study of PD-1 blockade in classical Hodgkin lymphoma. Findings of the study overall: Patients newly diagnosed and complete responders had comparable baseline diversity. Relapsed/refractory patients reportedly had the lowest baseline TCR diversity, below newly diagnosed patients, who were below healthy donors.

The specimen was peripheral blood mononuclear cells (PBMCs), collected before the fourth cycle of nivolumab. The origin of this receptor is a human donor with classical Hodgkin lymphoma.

The CDR3 sequence is CASSQRGGSTDTQYF. The CDR3 nucleotides read TGCGCCAGCAGCCAGCGAGGAGGGAGCACAGATACGCAGTATTTT. The V gene is TRBV5-1, the J gene TRBJ2-3; the D gene is possibly TRBD2 (6 bases). The V gene's germline CDR1 is SGHRS and CDR2 YFSETQ. The CDR3 is 15 residues long. V gave up 4 bases and J gave up 0 bases, with 12 bases separating them.